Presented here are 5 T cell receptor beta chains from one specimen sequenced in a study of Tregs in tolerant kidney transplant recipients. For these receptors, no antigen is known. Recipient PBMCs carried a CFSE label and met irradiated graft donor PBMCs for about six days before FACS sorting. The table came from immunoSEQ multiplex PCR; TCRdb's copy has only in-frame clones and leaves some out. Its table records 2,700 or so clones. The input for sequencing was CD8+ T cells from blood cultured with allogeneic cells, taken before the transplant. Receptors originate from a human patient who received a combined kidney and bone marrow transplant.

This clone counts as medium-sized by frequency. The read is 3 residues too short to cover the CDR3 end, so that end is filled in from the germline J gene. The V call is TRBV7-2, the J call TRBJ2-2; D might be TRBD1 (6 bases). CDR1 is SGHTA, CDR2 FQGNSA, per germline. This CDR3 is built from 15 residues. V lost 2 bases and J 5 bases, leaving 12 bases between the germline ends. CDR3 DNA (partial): TGTGCCAGCAGCTTAAACAGGGTTCCTACCGGGGAG. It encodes CASSLNRVPTGE. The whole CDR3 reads CASSLNRVPTGELFF. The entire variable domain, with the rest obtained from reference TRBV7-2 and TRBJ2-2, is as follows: GAGVSQSPSNKVTEKGKDVELRCDPISGHTALYWYRQSLGQGLEFLIYFQGNSAPDKSGLPSDRFSAERTGGSVSTLTIQRTQQEDSAVYLCASSLNRVPTGELFFGEGSRLTVL.

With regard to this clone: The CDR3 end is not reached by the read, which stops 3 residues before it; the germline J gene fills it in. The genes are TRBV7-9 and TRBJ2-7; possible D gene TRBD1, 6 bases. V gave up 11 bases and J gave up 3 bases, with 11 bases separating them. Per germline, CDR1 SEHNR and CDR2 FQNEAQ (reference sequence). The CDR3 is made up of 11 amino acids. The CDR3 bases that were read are TGTGCCGGGGCCAGGGGCTACGAG. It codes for CAGARGYE. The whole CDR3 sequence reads CAGARGYEQYF.

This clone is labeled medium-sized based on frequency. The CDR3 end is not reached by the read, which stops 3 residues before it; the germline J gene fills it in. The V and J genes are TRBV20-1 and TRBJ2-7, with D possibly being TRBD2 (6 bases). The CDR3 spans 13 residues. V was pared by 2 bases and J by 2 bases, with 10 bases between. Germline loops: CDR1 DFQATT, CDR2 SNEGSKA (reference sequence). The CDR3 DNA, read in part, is TGCAGTGCTAGACCAGGAGGGGCCTACGAG. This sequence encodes CSARPGGAYE. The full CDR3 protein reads CSARPGGAYEQYF.

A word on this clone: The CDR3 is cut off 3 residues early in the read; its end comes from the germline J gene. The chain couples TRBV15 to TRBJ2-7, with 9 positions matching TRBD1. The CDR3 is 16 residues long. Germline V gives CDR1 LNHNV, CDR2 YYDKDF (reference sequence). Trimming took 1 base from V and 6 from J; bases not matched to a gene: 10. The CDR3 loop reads CATSRAKPGQGLEQYF. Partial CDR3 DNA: TGTGCCACCAGCAGAGCTAAACCGGGACAGGGTCTCGAG. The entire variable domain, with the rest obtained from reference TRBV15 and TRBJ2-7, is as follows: DAMVIQNPRYQVTQFGKPVTLSCSQTLNHNVMYWYQQKSSQAPKLLFHYYDKDFNNEADTPDNFQSRRPNTSFCFLDIRSPGLGDTAMYLCATSRAKPGQGLEQYFGPGTRLTVT.

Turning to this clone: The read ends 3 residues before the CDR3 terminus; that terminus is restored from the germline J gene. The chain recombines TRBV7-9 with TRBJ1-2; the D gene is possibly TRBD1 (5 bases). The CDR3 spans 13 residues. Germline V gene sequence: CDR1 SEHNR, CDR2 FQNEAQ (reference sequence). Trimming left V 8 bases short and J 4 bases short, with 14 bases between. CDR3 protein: CASLSGVGYGYTF. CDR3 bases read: TGTGCCAGCCTTTCGGGGGTGGGCTATGGC.